This T cell receptor beta chain was sequenced in a study of regulatory T cells in long-lasting Graves disease (dated by TCRdb to the early 2020s). Looking at the study overall: Newly diagnosed Graves' disease patients had taken antithyroid drugs for less than 3 months. Persistent Graves' disease patients were compared with newly diagnosed Graves' disease patients by peripheral blood TCR sequencing and RNA sequencing. The study took place in China and was registered as a clinical trial. A total of 35 or so samples underwent TCR sequencing: some 13 from persistent and approximately 20 from newly diagnosed Graves' disease patients. The full study reports these points: Peripheral blood alone was examined, since thyroid tissue, which constituted the primary lesion, could not be accessed. A larger number of public clonotypes was shared among persistent patients (around 2,500) than among newly diagnosed patients (around 870). Preferential use of TRBV28, TRBJ1-2 and TRBJ2-5 was observed in persistent disease, whereas TRBV20-1 and TRBJ2-1 were favored in newly diagnosed disease. Compared with newly diagnosed patients, persistent Graves' disease patients had lower TCR Shannon entropy and fewer highly expanded clones, which suggests clonal expansion. Sequencing and analysis were limited to the TCR beta chain. The authors noted that the small sample size was a limitation that may lower accuracy.

Many counts were recorded for this clonotype. Its binding antigen is unknown. Within one base of it there is no much larger clone, and no base qualities were kept. Library prep was done by multiplex PCR. The sample was run on an Illumina HiSeq 4000. iRepertoire HTBI primers and Arm-PCR amplification of CDR3 regions were used to construct TCR beta libraries. Before sequencing, the PCR products went through gel purification. In the paper's pipeline: Across samples, 62 TRBV and 13 to 15 TRBJ segments were identified and used for gene usage analysis of CDR3 amino acid clonotypes. COPE and FqMerger were used to merge filtered high-quality paired reads into contigs. BLAST was used to align contigs to the IMGT TRBV, TRBD and TRBJ reference genes, and CDR3 was defined following IMGT. Highly expanded clones were defined as clonotypes with a frequency above 0.1%. Repertoire diversity was measured by Shannon entropy, and V-J evenness by the Gini coefficient. A clonotype found in more than one individual was treated as public. TCRdb redid the processing of the public reads, applying fastp at Q25 and MiXCR, and retained in-frame beta chains. For every CDR3 protein sequence, its rows merge into one entry that carries the most common genes and DNA. V and J calls and clone size were set by TCRdb, not the authors. Across this sample there are 250,000 to 300,000 distinct CDR3 sequences, with about 20% seen only once. The ten largest clones represent 14% of the sample.

According to the study, the label for this sample's time point signals: newly diagnosed GD, antithyroid drugs for less than 3 months. For both TCR sequencing and RNA sequencing, RNA was extracted from PBMCs using TRIzol. The diagnosis of Graves' disease followed American Thyroid Association guidelines. Patients were recruited from an endocrinology department in Xi'an, China. From each patient, about 8.9 milliliters of peripheral blood was collected into an EDTA anticoagulant tube. Ficoll Paque Plus density gradient separation was used to isolate PBMCs, and no additional T cell sorting was done. An Agilent 2100 Bioanalyzer and agarose gel were used to assess RNA quality, and a NanoDrop 2000 was used to measure RNA concentration. The germline V gene specifies KGHSH as CDR1 and LQKENI as CDR2. The germline V and J ends show losses of 2 bases and 4 bases respectively, and no gene match explains 4 bases of the junction. The CDR3, from cysteine to phenylalanine, totals 14 residues. Solely the CDR3 DNA is kept, with 42 bases framed from the first base.

These same records also appear under a second study, on T cells in Graves' hyperthyroidism and ophthalmopathy. The second paper states: Stable Graves' hyperthyroidism was defined as the absence of progression to ophthalmopathy over 18 months of follow-up. The hyperthyroidism patients were between 18 and 65 years old and newly diagnosed, with a disease duration of less than 2 months. Patients with uncontrolled infections, other autoimmune diseases, pregnancy or lactation were excluded. Diagnoses were based on clinical symptoms, serum thyroxine and TRAb, thyroid ultrasound and orbital computed tomography. The TCR CDR3 was subjected to a first round of RT-PCR using the HTBI primer set and the Qiagen OneStep RT-PCR kit. Most expanded thyroid clonotypes (frequency above 0.001) were also detected in blood, suggesting blood repertoires may reflect thyroid immune responses. A 13 V-J signature model separated ophthalmopathy from stable hyperthyroidism, with around 88% sensitivity and 81.08% specificity in cross-validation and 80%/75% in testing. In validation, the model predicted progression to ophthalmopathy a median of about 5.9 months before onset, with roughly 70% sensitivity and roughly 72% specificity. TCR V-J signatures able to tell the groups apart were searched for in a discovery cohort of around 95 patients, of whom over 40 had Graves' ophthalmopathy and around 58 had stable Graves' hyperthyroidism. Prospective prediction of ophthalmopathy was tested in an independent validation cohort of fewer than 20 hyperthyroidism patients and 17 patients who later progressed to ophthalmopathy. For training and testing, the 100 patients in the discovery cohort were randomly divided in a 7:3 ratio. In addition, the study compared T-cell repertoires in thyroid tissue and in blood from five or six Graves' hyperthyroidism patients. Following sampling, methimazole starting at 30 mg daily was given to hyperthyroidism patients, and high-dose intravenous methylprednisolone was given to ophthalmopathy patients. Libraries were constructed in a second round of multiplex PCR, after which size selection and purification were performed. The libraries were sequenced on an Illumina HiSeq2000 using paired-end 100 bp reads. SOAPnuke was used to process the raw data, throwing out any read that contained adapters or uncalled bases, had a mean Phred below 15, or lacked an exact constant-primer or identifier match. High-quality paired reads were merged using COPE v1.2.5, and each unique nucleotide sequence was defined as a clonotype. MiTCR v1.1 was used to align clonotypes to the IMGT TRBV, TRBD and TRBJ reference segments. Only V-J combinations with frequency above 0.0001, covering roughly 99% of repertoires, were analysed. A TCS score was defined as the ratio of F50 (clonal expansion) to E x V (chaos), with BLOSUM62-based TCRdist applied between CDR3 peptides within each V-J. Welch's t-statistics and random forest reduced fewer than 600 V-J features to about 13, which were used in a naive Bayes classifier (R e1071). Sample size was not statistically predetermined, and blinding of investigators to group allocation was not performed. The paper describes TCR Vbeta CDR3 sequencing of 140 or so peripheral blood samples, made up of approximately 40 ophthalmopathy patients, approximately 76 hyperthyroidism patients and roughly 17 progressor patients.

The sequence links TRBV18 to TRBJ1-2, and TRBD1 aligns with 7 junction nucleotides. This sequence originates from a woman in her 30s with Graves disease. Donor details come from another sample of the same person, matched by shared clones. The material sequenced was peripheral blood mononuclear cells (PBMCs), taken at new diagnosis, from a patient treated with antithyroid drugs. The DNA is as follows: TGTGCCAGCTCACCAGCCCGGGACAGCTATGGCTACACCTTC. Its protein is CASSPARDSYGYTF.